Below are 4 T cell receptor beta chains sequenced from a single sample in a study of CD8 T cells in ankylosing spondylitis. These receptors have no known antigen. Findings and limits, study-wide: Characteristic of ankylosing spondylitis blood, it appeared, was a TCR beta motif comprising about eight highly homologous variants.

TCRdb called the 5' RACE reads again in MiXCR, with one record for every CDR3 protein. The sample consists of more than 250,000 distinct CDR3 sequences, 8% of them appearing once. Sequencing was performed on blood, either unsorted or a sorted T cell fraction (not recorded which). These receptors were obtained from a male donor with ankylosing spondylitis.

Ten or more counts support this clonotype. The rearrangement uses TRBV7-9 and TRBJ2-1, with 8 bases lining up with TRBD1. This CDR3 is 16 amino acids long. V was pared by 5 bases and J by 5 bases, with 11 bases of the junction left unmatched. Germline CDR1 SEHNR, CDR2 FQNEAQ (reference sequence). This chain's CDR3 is CASSTRQGLSNNEQFF. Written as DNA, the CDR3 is TGTGCCAGCAGCACCCGACAGGGGCTCTCGAACAATGAGCAGTTCTTC.

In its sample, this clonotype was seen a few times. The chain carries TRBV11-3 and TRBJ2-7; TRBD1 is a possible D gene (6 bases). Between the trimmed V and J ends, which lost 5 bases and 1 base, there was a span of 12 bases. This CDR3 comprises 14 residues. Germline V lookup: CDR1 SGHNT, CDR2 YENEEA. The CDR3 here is CASSLQGTSYEQYF. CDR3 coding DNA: TGTGCCAGCAGCCTGCAGGGGACATCCTACGAGCAGTACTTC.

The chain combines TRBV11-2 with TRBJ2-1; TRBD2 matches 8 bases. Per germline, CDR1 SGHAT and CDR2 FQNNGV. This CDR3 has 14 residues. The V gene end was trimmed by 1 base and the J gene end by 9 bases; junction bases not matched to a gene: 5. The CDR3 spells CASSLGFGRGEQFF. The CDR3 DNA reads TGTGCCAGCAGCTTAGGGTTCGGGAGGGGTGAGCAGTTCTTC.

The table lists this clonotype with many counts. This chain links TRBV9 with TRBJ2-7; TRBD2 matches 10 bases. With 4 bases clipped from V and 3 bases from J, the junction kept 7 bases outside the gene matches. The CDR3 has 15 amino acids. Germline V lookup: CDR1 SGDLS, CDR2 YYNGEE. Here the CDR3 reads CASSKGTSGIYEQYF. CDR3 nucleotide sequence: TGTGCCAGCAGCAAGGGTACTAGCGGGATCTACGAGCAGTACTTC.